This is a list of T cell receptor beta chains from one sample in a study of shared clonotypes between healthy human individuals. The data were produced by immunoSEQ multiplex PCR, yet TCRdb's version contains in-frame clones alone and is incomplete. The sample carries some 2,000,000 clones, almost 96% recorded once. The source material was naive CD4+ T cells sorted from blood. The receptors stem from a man younger than 35 in good health. Each CDR3 is given with its conserved first and last residue. A D gene is named only where the DNA matches it firmly. Not all rows give a size; the values are once, few, many and, for expanded clones, a class.

TRBD1	TRBJ2-7	TRBV6-5	.	CASSQTGGYEQYF	TGTGCCAGCAGTCAGACAGGGGGGTACGAGCAGTACTTC
.	TRBJ2-2	TRBV2	.	CASMDSLELFF	TGTGCCAGCATGGACAGTTTGGAGCTGTTTTTT
.	TRBJ1-2	TRBV6-1	.	CASSVGTANYGYTF	TGTGCCAGCAGTGTGGGCACGGCTAACTATGGCTACACCTTC
.	TRBJ1-6	TRBV7-2	.	CASSPAGGINSPLHF	TGTGCCAGCAGCCCCGCCGGAGGGATTAATTCACCCCTCCACTTT
.	TRBJ1-1	TRBV6-5	.	CASSYLGENTEAFF	TGTGCCAGCAGTTACCTGGGGGAGAACACTGAAGCTTTCTTT
.	TRBJ2-3	TRBV5-4	.	CASSFPLQGSTDTQYF	TGTGCCAGCAGCTTCCCTTTACAGGGTAGCACAGATACGCAGTATTTT
.	TRBJ2-2	TRBV5-1	.	CASRRDGELFF	TGCGCCAGCAGGCGGGACGGGGAGCTGTTTTTT
TRBD1	TRBJ1-2	TRBV19	.	CASTWDRLNIYGYTF	TGTGCCAGTACATGGGACAGGTTAAACATCTATGGCTACACCTTC
.	TRBJ2-2	TRBV5-6	.	CASSLSGHTGELFF	TGTGCCAGCAGTCTTTCGGGCCACACCGGGGAGCTGTTTTTT
.	TRBJ2-7	TRBV5-4	.	CASSLDTLGDEQYF	TGTGCCAGCAGCTTAGACACCCTGGGGGACGAGCAGTACTTC
.	TRBJ1-2	TRBV5-4	.	CASSPNTGGAGGYTF	TGTGCCAGCAGCCCCAATACCGGGGGGGCCGGTGGCTACACCTTC
.	TRBJ2-7	TRBV6-1	.	CASSAREGSPLYEQYF	TGTGCCAGCAGTGCCAGAGAAGGTTCCCCTCTCTACGAGCAGTACTTC
.	TRBJ1-5	TRBV4-1	.	CASSQERGGDGSNQPQHF	TGCGCCAGCAGCCAAGAAAGGGGAGGGGACGGTAGCAATCAGCCCCAGCATTTT
TRBD1	TRBJ2-5	TRBV7-8	once	CASSLDGQGGGETQYF	TGTGCCAGCAGCTTAGATGGACAGGGGGGAGGAGAGACCCAGTACTTC
TRBD1	TRBJ2-5	TRBV18	few	CASSPGTEETQYF	TGTGCCAGCTCACCAGGGACAGAAGAGACCCAGTACTTC
TRBD2	TRBJ2-7	TRBV5-5	.	CASSLAAREVPSDEQYF	TGTGCCAGCAGCTTGGCCGCGCGGGAGGTCCCCTCGGACGAGCAGTACTTC
.	TRBJ1-3	TRBV4-3	.	CASSQDSQGDTIYF	TGCGCCAGCAGCCAAGATTCCCAGGGTGACACCATATATTTT
.	TRBJ2-5	TRBV28	.	CASSLRLQETQYF	TGTGCCAGCAGTCTCCGACTGCAAGAGACCCAGTACTTC
TRBD1	TRBJ1-1	TRBV27	.	CASSLDRASGTEAFF	TGTGCCAGCAGTTTAGACAGGGCATCGGGCACTGAAGCTTTCTTT
TRBD1	TRBJ2-6	TRBV13	.	CASSSRGSGANVLTF	TGTGCCAGCAGCTCCAGGGGGTCTGGGGCCAACGTCCTGACTTTC
TRBD2	TRBJ2-1	TRBV11-2	.	CASSRSGRAGNEQFF	TGTGCCAGCAGTCGTAGCGGGAGGGCGGGGAATGAGCAGTTCTTC
.	TRBJ2-5	TRBV2	.	CASSRGQETQYF	TGTGCCAGCAGTCGGGGGCAAGAGACCCAGTACTTC
.	TRBJ2-7	TRBV6-6	.	CASTLAVHSYEQYF	TGTGCCAGCACGTTAGCGGTACACTCCTACGAGCAGTACTTC
.	TRBJ2-7	TRBV11-2	.	CASRPIKNYSYEQYF	TGTGCCAGCAGGCCTATCAAGAATTATTCCTACGAGCAGTACTTC
.	TRBJ1-1	TRBV6-5	.	CASSPRQHEAFF	TGTGCCAGCAGCCCTCGACAGCACGAAGCTTTCTTT
TRBD2	TRBJ2-5	TRBV7-8	.	CASSIDGLAGGRRETQYF	TGTGCCAGCAGCATAGACGGACTAGCGGGAGGGAGGAGGGAGACCCAGTACTTC
TRBD1	TRBJ2-7	TRBV5-1	.	CASWTGTGAYEQYF	TGCGCCAGCTGGACCGGGACAGGAGCCTACGAGCAGTACTTC
TRBD2	TRBJ2-7	TRBV25-1	.	CASSEGLAGPYEQYF	TGTGCCAGCAGTGAAGGGCTAGCGGGGCCCTACGAGCAGTACTTC
.	TRBJ1-3	TRBV5-1	.	CASSLSTGTRNTPGNTIYF	TGCGCCAGCAGCTTGTCCACAGGGACGAGAAACACGCCTGGAAACACCATATATTTT
TRBD2	TRBJ2-3	TRBV19	.	CASSISGTSGVNLGTDTQYF	TGTGCCAGTAGTATATCTGGGACTAGCGGGGTGAACCTAGGCACAGATACGCAGTATTTT
TRBD1	TRBJ2-6	TRBV15	.	CATSATGGSGANVLTF	TGTGCCACCAGCGCGACAGGGGGCTCAGGGGCCAACGTCCTGACTTTC
TRBD2	TRBJ2-5	TRBV10-1	once	CASSDGTSGSVETQYF	TGCGCCAGCAGTGATGGGACTAGCGGGAGCGTAGAGACCCAGTACTTC
.	TRBJ1-3	TRBV7-9	.	CASSSPADPGNTIYF	TGTGCCAGCAGCTCCCCGGCAGACCCGGGAAACACCATATATTTT
.	TRBJ1-2	TRBV7-9	.	CASSLVSGHGYTF	TGTGCCAGCAGCTTAGTCTCAGGGCATGGCTACACCTTC
.	TRBJ2-5	TRBV10-1	.	CASGRQDLQETQYF	TGCGCCAGCGGACGACAGGACCTCCAAGAGACCCAGTACTTC
.	TRBJ2-7	TRBV5-1	.	CASSLSGWEQYF	TGCGCCAGCAGCTTGAGCGGTTGGGAGCAGTACTTC
.	TRBJ1-6	TRBV5-1	.	CASSLGQVGGSPLHF	TGCGCCAGCAGCCTCGGACAAGTCGGGGGTTCACCCCTCCACTTT
.	TRBJ1-4	TRBV25-1	.	CASSDTGQVGEKLFF	TGTGCCAGCAGTGATACAGGGCAAGTAGGTGAAAAACTGTTTTTT
.	TRBJ2-3	TRBV5-4	.	CASSLDARSTDTQYF	TGTGCCAGCAGCTTGGATGCTAGAAGCACAGATACGCAGTATTTT
.	TRBJ1-3	TRBV5-1	.	CASSPRTVSGNTIYF	TGCGCCAGCAGTCCCAGGACAGTCTCTGGAAACACCATATATTTT
.	TRBJ2-1	TRBV30	.	CAWSTNGANEQFF	TGTGCCTGGAGTACCAACGGCGCCAATGAGCAGTTCTTC
.	TRBJ2-5	TRBV5-4	.	CASSPEPILQETQYF	TGTGCCAGCAGCCCGGAACCCATCCTCCAAGAGACCCAGTACTTC
TRBD2	TRBJ2-2	TRBV25-1	.	CASISTSGHTGELFF	TGTGCCAGCATCTCGACTAGCGGTCACACCGGGGAGCTGTTTTTT
TRBD2	TRBJ2-5	TRBV5-1	once	CASSLAGGQRGETQYF	TGCGCCAGCAGCTTGGCCGGAGGACAGCGGGGGGAGACCCAGTACTTC
.	TRBJ2-7	TRBV6-1	.	CASSPGGEQYF	TGTGCCAGCAGTCCAGGGGGGGAGCAGTACTTC
.	TRBJ1-1	TRBV27	.	CASSRSSSEAFF	TGTGCCAGCAGTAGGAGTAGTAGCGAAGCTTTCTTT
TRBD1	TRBJ1-2	TRBV28	few	CASRGGTMGGYTF	TGTGCCAGCAGAGGGGGCACAATGGGCGGCTACACCTTC
.	TRBJ2-5	TRBV5-6	.	CASSLYETQYF	TGTGCCAGCAGCTTGTACGAGACCCAGTACTTC
TRBD2	TRBJ2-1	TRBV28	.	CASRGLAGASYNEQFF	TGTGCCAGCAGGGGGTTAGCGGGGGCCTCCTACAATGAGCAGTTCTTC
.	TRBJ2-3	TRBV10-3	.	CAISRRGDTDTQYF	TGTGCCATCAGCCGCAGGGGAGACACAGATACGCAGTATTTT